These 20 T cell receptor beta chains came from one sample sequenced in a study of long-term antiretroviral therapy in people with HIV. Sequencing used immunoSEQ v3.0 at survey level. Assay: immunoSEQ multiplex PCR; the TCRdb copy retains only in-frame clones and omits some. This sample has more than 15,000 clones; about 86% occur once, and the top ten carry about 14%. The sequencing here drew on unsorted PBMCs, taken more than 2.2 years before starting antiretroviral therapy. Receptors originate from a woman in her thirties with HIV.

This clone was seen once. The chain employs TRBV27 and TRBJ1-1, with TRBD1 as a possible D gene (5 bases). V shed 3 bases and J shed 1 base, with 9 bases lying between them. Germline loops: CDR1 MNHEY, CDR2 SMNVEV (reference sequence). The CDR3 covers 14 residues. CDR3 nucleotides: TGTGCCAGCAGTTTGGGGGGAGCGAACACTGAAGCTTTCTTT. Residues: CASSLGGANTEAFF.

The V call is TRBV10-3, the J call TRBJ1-4; tentatively, D is TRBD1 (6 bases). V was clipped by 2 bases and J by 8 bases, with 12 bases between them. The CDR3 length is 14 residues. Germline V CDR1 and CDR2: ENHRY, SYGVKD. The CDR3 sequence: CAISELGAREKLFF. The CDR3 DNA follows: TGTGCCATCAGTGAGCTGGGGGCAAGGGAAAAACTGTTTTTT.

The V and J genes are TRBV19 and TRBJ1-3; no definite D call. The CDR3 is 13 amino acids. Trimming pared 5 bases from V and 4 bases from J, leaving 9 bases between. Germline V lookup: CDR1 LNHDA, CDR2 SQIVND (reference sequence). CDR3 sequence (DNA): TGTGCCAGTAGTGTCACAAGCGGAAACACCATATATTTT. It is translated as CASSVTSGNTIYF.

The rearrangement links TRBV9 to TRBJ1-6; D is uncertain. Between the trimmed V and J ends, which lost 0 bases and 8 bases, there was a span of 6 bases. The CDR3 has 13 amino acids. Germline V gene lookup returns CDR1 SGDLS and CDR2 YYNGEE. The CDR3 DNA is TGTGCCAGCAGCGTAGTCCCGGATTCACCCCTCCACTTT. Its translation is CASSVVPDSPLHF.

This rearrangement joins TRBV5-1 to TRBJ1-1; maybe TRBD1 (5 bases). The germline gives CDR1 SGHRS, CDR2 YFSETQ. Trimming pared 1 base from V and 2 bases from J, leaving 18 bases between. This CDR3 spans 17 amino acids. The CDR3 region has the DNA TGCGCCAGCAGCTTGTTGTCTTTAACCGACAGTAACACTGAAGCTTTCTTT. It specifies CASSLLSLTDSNTEAFF.

V usage is TRBV5-6 and J usage is TRBJ2-1; 9 nucleotides align to TRBD1. The CDR3 loop spans 15 amino acids. Germline loops: CDR1 SGHDT, CDR2 YYEEEE. V gave up 7 bases and J gave up 3 bases; unmatched junction bases: 8. CDR3 loop: CASGAGTGSYNEQFF. The CDR3 DNA reads TGTGCCAGCGGAGCCGGGACAGGGAGCTACAATGAGCAGTTCTTC. Full variable domain (missing parts from reference TRBV5-6 and TRBJ2-1): DAGVTQSPTHLIKTRGQQVTLRCSPKSGHDTVSWYQQALGQGPQFIFQYYEEEERQRGNFPDRFSGHQFPNYSSELNVNALLLGDSALYLCASGAGTGSYNEQFFGPGTRLTVL.

This clone was observed a single time. CDR3 amino acids: CASSTIGTSGNGYTF. The DNA of the CDR3 is TGTGCCAGTAGTACAATCGGGACTTCTGGAAATGGCTACACCTTC. The chain links TRBV19 to TRBJ1-2; TRBD1 might be the D (5 bases). The CDR3 contains 15 residues. Germline V gene sequence: CDR1 LNHDA, CDR2 SQIVND (reference sequence). The V and J ends lost 4 bases and 6 bases respectively, with 18 bases between them. Based on the CDR3 plus reference TRBV19 and TRBJ1-2, the full variable domain is DGGITQSPKYLFRKEGQNVTLSCEQNLNHDAMYWYRQDPGQGLRLIYYSQIVNDFQKGDIAEGYSVSREKKESFPLTVTSAQKNPTAFYLCASSTIGTSGNGYTFGSGTRLTVV.

The chain recombines TRBV5-1 with TRBJ2-2; D possibly corresponds to TRBD2 (5 bases). The CDR3 runs 17 residues. Germline lookup yields CDR1 SGHRS and CDR2 YFSETQ. Trimming shortened V by 0 bases and J by 0 bases, and 12 bases separated the two germline ends. As DNA, the CDR3 is TGCGCCAGCAGCTTGGATCCGGGGTCCACGAACACCGGGGAGCTGTTTTTT. Translation: CASSLDPGSTNTGELFF.

The gene calls are TRBV6-4 and TRBJ1-5, with unresolved D. The CDR3 contains 15 residues. V lost 6 bases, J lost 2 bases, and 14 bases lay in between. Germline V lookup: CDR1 MRHNA, CDR2 SNTAGT. The CDR3: CASRAFRGGNQPQHF. CDR3 bases: TGTGCCAGCAGAGCCTTTCGGGGAGGCAATCAGCCCCAGCATTTT.

This clone showed up just once. Here the CDR3 DNA reads TGCGCCAGCAGCCAAGATTTAGGGGGAAACACAGATACGCAGTATTTT. This codes for CASSQDLGGNTDTQYF. The chain carries TRBV4-3 and TRBJ2-3; tentative D call: TRBD1 (6 bases). The CDR3 loop spans 16 amino acids. Germline V gene sequence: CDR1 LGHNA, CDR2 YSLEER. V shed 0 bases and J shed 2 bases, with 12 bases lying between them.

The chain has TRBV7-8 and TRBJ1-1; TRBD1 matches at 8 bases. Germline V gene data show CDR1 as SGHVS and CDR2 as FQNEAQ. This CDR3 comprises 15 residues. Trimming removed 0 bases from V and 1 base from J; junction bases left unmatched: 1. DNA for the CDR3: TGTGCCAGCAGCTTAGCCGACAGGGGGAACACTGAAGCTTTCTTT. It is translated as CASSLADRGNTEAFF.

The J gene is TRBJ2-4, the V gene TRBV19; possible D gene TRBD1, 6 bases. V gave up 6 bases and J gave up 6 bases, with 6 bases separating them. CDR3 size: 11 residues. Germline V gives CDR1 LNHDA, CDR2 SQIVND (reference sequence). CDR3 in amino acids: CASRTGNIQYF. CDR3 nucleotides: TGTGCCAGTAGGACAGGAAACATTCAGTACTTC.

In its sample, this clone was seen once. This rearrangement joins TRBV7-9 to TRBJ2-3; TRBD2 is a possible D gene (6 bases). In germline, CDR1 is SEHNR, CDR2 FQNEAQ (reference sequence). V was clipped by 2 bases and J by 0 bases, with 12 bases between them. The CDR3 contains 16 residues. The CDR3 reads CASSLYRGASTDTQYF. CDR3 bases: TGTGCCAGCAGCTTATATCGCGGGGCCAGCACAGATACGCAGTATTTT.

The V gene is TRBV6-6, the J gene TRBJ1-1, with D perhaps matching TRBD1 (6 bases). Germline assignment: CDR1 MNHNY and CDR2 SVGAGI (reference sequence). V lost 5 bases and J 2 bases, leaving 12 bases between the germline ends. The length of the CDR3 is 14 residues. The CDR3 loop reads CASSHTGTNTEAFF. CDR3 bases: TGTGCCAGCAGTCACACCGGGACAAACACTGAAGCTTTCTTT.

The chain uses TRBV7-2 and TRBJ1-2; 7 bases map to TRBD1. The V segment lost 7 bases and the J segment 1 base; nucleotides outside the gene matches: 12. The CDR3 spans 16 residues. Germline-derived CDR1 and CDR2 are SGHTA and FQGNSA. The CDR3 DNA reads TGTGCCAGCACCCAGCGTGGGGGACAGTATAACTATGGCTACACCTTC. Its translation is CASTQRGGQYNYGYTF.

V and J are TRBV7-9 and TRBJ1-5; TRBD1 agrees at 7 bases. This CDR3 comprises 15 residues. CDR1 and CDR2 (germline): SEHNR, FQNEAQ (reference sequence). V shed 4 bases and J 4 bases; nucleotides not matched to a gene: 7. CDR3 in amino acids: CASSSSGGRNQPQHF. CDR3 bases: TGTGCCAGCAGCTCGTCAGGGGGTAGGAATCAGCCCCAGCATTTT. Using reference TRBV7-9 and TRBJ1-5 for the parts outside the CDR3, the full variable domain is DTGVSQNPRHKITKRGQNVTFRCDPISEHNRLYWYRQTLGQGPEFLTYFQNEAQLEKSRLLSDRFSAERPKGSFSTLEIQRTEQGDSAMYLCASSSSGGRNQPQHFGDGTRLSIL.

The chain carries TRBV19 and TRBJ1-6; tentative D call: TRBD1 (5 bases). The V and J ends lost 6 bases and 8 bases respectively, with 17 bases between them. This CDR3 has 15 residues. Germline V gene data show CDR1 as LNHDA and CDR2 as SQIVND (reference sequence). The CDR3 region is CASRVRDGVYSPLHF. CDR3 in DNA: TGTGCCAGTAGAGTCCGGGACGGAGTTTATTCACCCCTCCACTTT.

The chain employs TRBV18 and TRBJ2-2; D tentatively fits TRBD1 or TRBD2 (6 bases each). V was cut by 8 bases and J by 0 bases, with 13 bases left in between. The CDR3 contains 15 residues. Germline V gene data show CDR1 as KGHSH and CDR2 as LQKENI. CDR3 bases: TGTGCCAGCGCATTCCGGGGGCCGAACACCGGGGAGCTGTTTTTT. Amino acid sequence: CASAFRGPNTGELFF.

Worth noting for this clone: A read error may account for a junction end that differs from germline. The rearrangement links TRBV4-2 to TRBJ2-4, with 7 bases identical to TRBD2. The CDR3 contains 14 residues. CDR1 is LGHNA, CDR2 YNFKEQ, per germline. Here the CDR3 reads CASTQGRGSYIQYF. CDR3 DNA: TGTGCCAGCACCCAAGGGCGGGGGAGTTACATTCAGTACTTC.

V usage is TRBV15 and J usage is TRBJ2-5, with a possible D match to TRBD2 (5 bases). The germline V and J ends were trimmed by 0 bases and 2 bases, with 10 bases remaining between them. Germline CDR1 and CDR2: LNHNV and YYDKDF (reference sequence). This CDR3 spans 15 amino acids. The CDR3 DNA reads as TGTGCCACCAGCAGAGAAAGGACTCCACAAGAGACCCAGTACTTC. It yields the protein CATSRERTPQETQYF.